This passage covers 13 T cell receptor beta chains from one sample sequenced in a study of blood T cell repertoires in COVID-19 (dated by TCRdb to the early 2020s). Libraries came from the immunoSEQ multiplex PCR assay. In TCRdb, the immuneACCESS table is reduced to in-frame sequences with V and J assigned. These tables do not hold every clone; where another copy was compared, an unresolved V gene accounts for under half, and the others remain unexplained. The sample table records over 45,000 clones; roughly 80% of these occur just once. The ten most abundant clones make up approximately 7% of the sample. The source material was peripheral blood. These receptors were taken from a man aged 40-49 years with acute or convalescent COVID-19.

This chain uses TRBV3-1 (or the pseudogene TRBV3-2) with TRBJ2-7, with TRBD2 as a possible D gene (5 bases). The germline gives CDR1 LGHDT, CDR2 YNNKEL (reference sequence). This CDR3 is 12 amino acids long. Trimming shortened V by 4 bases and J by 6 bases, and 10 bases separated the two germline ends. DNA for the CDR3: TGTGCCAGCAGCCCCTCTCGGGGCGAGCAGTACTTC. Protein: CASSPSRGEQYF.

This clone was recorded a few times. The chain combines TRBV6-1 with TRBJ1-1, with a weak D call TRBD1 (6 bases). The CDR3 runs to 14 residues. Germline V CDR1 and CDR2: MNHNS, SASEGT. V was shortened by 3 bases and J by 4 bases, with 12 bases between the two germline ends. CDR3 residues: CASSDIPGATEAFF. The CDR3 DNA sequence: TGTGCCAGCAGTGATATCCCAGGGGCCACTGAAGCTTTCTTT.

This clone was observed a single time. The V call is TRBV5-6, the J call TRBJ2-3, with TRBD1 matching over 9 bases. The ends lost 3 bases at V and 1 base at J; junction bases unmatched: 6. Germline CDR1 reads SGHDT; CDR2 reads YYEEEE. This CDR3 is 16 amino acids long. The CDR3 is CASSSTGGLRTDTQYF. The CDR3 nucleotides read TGTGCCAGCAGCTCGACAGGGGGTTTACGCACAGATACGCAGTATTTT.

CDR3 DNA: TGTGCCAGCAGTTTAGGGACACTATACGAGCAGTACTTC. Encoded protein: CASSLGTLYEQYF. The chain couples TRBV28 to TRBJ2-7; perhaps TRBD1 as D (6 bases). The CDR3 sequence is 13 residues long. Germline V gene sequence: CDR1 MDHEN, CDR2 SYDVKM. Trimming pared 2 bases from V and 4 bases from J, leaving 9 bases between.

The V call is TRBV19, the J call TRBJ1-3; 7 bases are a match to TRBD1. The CDR3 extends over 15 amino acids. Losses at the gene ends were 4 bases for V and 2 bases for J; bases not matched to a gene: 5. The germline gives CDR1 LNHDA, CDR2 SQIVND (reference sequence). The CDR3 protein is CASSKGDSPGNTIYF. In nucleotides, the CDR3 is TGTGCCAGTAGTAAAGGGGACAGCCCTGGAAACACCATATATTTT.

The chain joins TRBV2 to TRBJ1-1; D is perhaps TRBD1 (5 bases). Germline CDR1 is SNHLY and CDR2 is FYNNEI. The CDR3 extends over 15 amino acids. Trimming pared 3 bases from V and 0 bases from J, leaving 11 bases between. DNA of the CDR3: TGTGCCAGCAGTGATCAGGGATTAATGAACACTGAAGCTTTCTTT. Protein sequence: CASSDQGLMNTEAFF.

The chain has TRBV21-1 and TRBJ1-1; the table's D call of TRBD1 was not tested on the DNA. TRBV21-1 is a known pseudogene. CDR3 size: 15 residues. CDR3 protein: CASLLQDPVMAEAFF. CDR3 coding DNA: TGTGCCAGCCTATTACAGGACCCCGTTATGGCTGAAGCTTTCTTT.

The rearrangement uses TRBV10-3 and TRBJ2-7, with a weak D call TRBD2 (6 bases). The germline CDR1 and CDR2 sequences are ENHRY and SYGVKD. This CDR3 comprises 14 residues. V lost 4 bases and J 6 bases, leaving 16 bases between the germline ends. The CDR3 DNA sequence: TGTGCCATCAGTGTAACGGGGGACGTGACCGAGCAGTACTTC. Amino acids: CAISVTGDVTEQYF.

The genes are TRBV6-1 and TRBJ1-1, with D possibly TRBD1 on 5 matching bases. Germline CDR1 MNHNS, CDR2 SASEGT. V lost 4 bases to trimming and J lost 0 bases, with 24 bases between them. The length of the CDR3 is 19 residues. DNA for the CDR3: TGTGCCAGCAGTGCACCGACCGGACAACGTAGCTCCTTGAACACTGAAGCTTTCTTT. Translated: CASSAPTGQRSSLNTEAFF.

This chain links TRBV30 with TRBJ1-1; D call uncertain. CDR3 length: 13 residues. The germline V gene encodes CDR1 GTSNPN and CDR2 SVGIG (reference sequence). V shed 0 bases and J shed 0 bases, with 5 bases lying between them. The CDR3 DNA follows: TGTGCCTGGAGTGTACGAGTGAACACTGAAGCTTTCTTT. This gives the protein CAWSVRVNTEAFF.

This rearrangement joins TRBV9 to TRBJ2-5; 7 nucleotides align to TRBD2. The CDR3 runs to 14 residues. V was pared by 3 bases and J by 2 bases, with 4 bases of the junction left unmatched. Germline lookup yields CDR1 SGDLS and CDR2 YYNGEE. For the CDR3, the DNA is TGTGCCAGCAGCGGGGTAGCGGGTCAAGAGACCCAGTACTTC. Amino acid sequence: CASSGVAGQETQYF.

This clone has only one observation. This rearrangement joins TRBV15 to TRBJ1-2; D uncertain. There are 13 residues in the CDR3. Germline V gives CDR1 LNHNV, CDR2 YYDKDF (reference sequence). V lost 3 bases and J 4 bases, leaving 9 bases between the germline ends. The CDR3 DNA reads as TGTGCCACCAGCAGCGGCAGCGGCTATGGCTACACCTTC. The encoded protein is CATSSGSGYGYTF.

This sequence joins TRBV5-1 and TRBJ2-3; TRBD1 is a possible D gene (6 bases). The CDR3 is made up of 15 amino acids. V was cut by 0 bases and J by 0 bases, with 8 bases left in between. Germline values: CDR1 SGHRS, CDR2 YFSETQ. CDR3 DNA sequence: TGCGCCAGCAGCTTGGCCACAGGGAGCACAGATACGCAGTATTTT. Encoded protein: CASSLATGSTDTQYF.